Presented here are 3 T cell receptor beta chains from one specimen sequenced in a study of memory CD4+ T cells and cytomegalovirus serostatus. Single viable CD3+CD4+CD8-CD45RO+ cells were sorted as the memory CD4+ T cells. This table comes from immunoSEQ multiplex PCR, and its TCRdb copy is limited to in-frame clones, with some not included. The sample has tens of thousands of clones, around 76% seen once. Sample: memory CD4+ T cells from blood. These receptors were collected from an adult in good health and CMV-seronegative.

This chain joins TRBV19 and TRBJ1-5; D may be TRBD1 (6 bases). The germline gives CDR1 LNHDA, CDR2 SQIVND (reference sequence). This CDR3 spans 17 amino acids. Trimming left V 5 bases short and J 0 bases short, with 17 bases between. The CDR3 loop reads CASSLPLGQFSNQPQHF. The CDR3 DNA reads TGTGCCAGTAGTCTCCCCCTTGGACAGTTTAGCAATCAGCCCCAGCATTTT.

The rearrangement uses TRBV15 and TRBJ1-1; D possibly corresponds to TRBD1 (5 bases). This CDR3 comprises 13 residues. Germline CDR1 is LNHNV and CDR2 is YYDKDF (reference sequence). V gave up 4 bases and J gave up 11 bases, with 17 bases separating them. In DNA form, the CDR3 reads TGTGCCACCAGCACCGATGTGCGGTGGGGGGCTTTCTTT. Protein sequence: CATSTDVRWGAFF.

This clone appeared a few times. V usage is TRBV11-2 and J usage is TRBJ1-1; D not resolved. Germline V gene sequence: CDR1 SGHAT, CDR2 FQNNGV. The length of the CDR3 is 12 residues. V lost 3 bases and J lost 7, with 9 bases in between. Here the CDR3 DNA reads TGTGCCAGCAGCTTGACGGGGATTGAAGCTTTCTTT. It encodes CASSLTGIEAFF.